This is a list of T cell receptor beta chains from one sample in a study of vaccination effects on CD4 cells after COVID-19. No cognate antigen is known for these TCRs. The repertoire was sequenced with immunoSEQ multiplex PCR; TCRdb's copy has only in-frame clones and lacks some. The table includes about 38,000 clones, roughly 82% detected once. This material consisted of CD4+ T cells from PBMCs cultured without peptide, taken before COVID-19 vaccination. These receptors were obtained from a human donor who received a COVID-19 vaccine. Each CDR3 is given with its conserved first and last residue. The order of the fields is D gene, V gene, clone size, J gene, CDR3 DNA, CDR3 protein. D genes are given only for firm matches. Only some rows state a clone size, as once, few, many or a class for expanded clones.

>.|TRBV20-1|once|TRBJ2-5
TGCAGTGCTAGTGTGGGGGGCCCCCGAGAGACCCAGTACTTC
CSASVGGPRETQYF
>.|TRBV1|.|TRBJ1-5
TGCACCAGCAGCCCAATGAGTGGCGGGAATCAGCCCCAGCATTTT
CTSSPMSGGNQPQHF
>TRBD1|TRBV6-6|.|TRBJ2-1
TGTGCCAGCAGCTCAACAGGGGATTTCAGGTACAATGAGCAGTTCTTC
CASSSTGDFRYNEQFF
>.|TRBV7-2|.|TRBJ1-5
TGTGCCAGCAGCTTAGAGAGCAATCAGCCCCAGCATTTT
CASSLESNQPQHF
>TRBD2|TRBV9|once|TRBJ2-5
TGTGCCAGCAGCGTAGCCCCCCTAGCGGGGGGGGTCGAGACCCAGTACTTC
CASSVAPLAGGVETQYF
>TRBD2|TRBV4-1|.|TRBJ2-2
TGCGCCAGCAGCCGTAGCGGGGGGCATATAAACACCGGGGAGCTGTTTTTT
CASSRSGGHINTGELFF
>TRBD1|TRBV6-2/TRBV6-3|.|TRBJ1-2
TGTGCCAGCAGCCTACAGGGGAACTATGGCTACACCTTC
CASSLQGNYGYTF
>.|TRBV5-4|few|TRBJ1-3
TGTGCCAGCAGCTTGGAACAGGGAAGAAACACCATATATTTT
CASSLEQGRNTIYF
>.|TRBV18|few|TRBJ1-2
TGTGCCAGCTCACCAATCGCGCAGGGAAATGGCTACACCTTC
CASSPIAQGNGYTF
>TRBD1|TRBV12-5|.|TRBJ2-1
TGTGCTAGTGGTTGGGGCGGACAGGGTCAGGATGAGCAGTTCTTC
CASGWGGQGQDEQFF
>TRBD1|TRBV15|.|TRBJ1-1
TGTGCCACCAGCAATGGACAGGGGCGGGTGGCTTTCTTT
CATSNGQGRVAFF
>.|TRBV2|.|TRBJ1-6
TGTGCCAGCAGTGCCCGGACACCTAATTCACCCCTCCACTTT
CASSARTPNSPLHF
>TRBD1|TRBV28|.|TRBJ1-2
TGTGCCAGCAGTCAAGACAGGGTCCGTGGCTACACCTTC
CASSQDRVRGYTF
>TRBD2|TRBV28|.|TRBJ2-3
TGTGCCAGCAGTCTAGCGGGGGCCGGGGATACGCAGTATTTT
CASSLAGAGDTQYF
>TRBD1|TRBV24-1|.|TRBJ2-6
TGTGCCACCAGTGATTCGACAGGGTTAGCTGGGGCCAACGTCCTGACTTTC
CATSDSTGLAGANVLTF
>.|TRBV19|.|TRBJ2-4
TGTGCCAGTAGTATAGATAAGACAAACATTCAGTACTTC
CASSIDKTNIQYF
>TRBD2|TRBV28|.|TRBJ2-1
TGTGCCAGCAGCCTTCGGACTAGCGGGGGCCATGAGCAGTTCTTC
CASSLRTSGGHEQFF
>TRBD1|TRBV28|.|TRBJ1-2
TGTGCCAGCATGGAGAAGACAGGGGGCTCACGCGATGGCTACACCTTC
CASMEKTGGSRDGYTF
>TRBD1|TRBV18|.|TRBJ1-3
TGTGCCAGCTCACCTCGGACAGGGGGGTCCGGAAACACCATATATTTT
CASSPRTGGSGNTIYF
>.|TRBV29-1|once|TRBJ1-4
TGCAGCGGCTACCTTTCCGAAAAACTGTTTTTT
CSGYLSEKLFF
>TRBD1|TRBV5-1|.|TRBJ1-6
TGCGCCAGCAGCCGTACGACAGGGGAGGGTTCACCCCTCCACTTT
CASSRTTGEGSPLHF
>.|TRBV5-6|.|TRBJ1-3
TGTGCCAGCAGCTTGGTCGTCTCTGGAAACACCATATATTTT
CASSLVVSGNTIYF
>.|TRBV7-9|.|TRBJ2-3
TGTGCCAGCAGCTTGGGGCTAGCGACCGATACGCAGTATTTT
CASSLGLATDTQYF
>TRBD2|TRBV28|.|TRBJ2-2
TGTGCCAGCACCACTAGCGGAAGTACGAACACCGGGGAGCTGTTTTTT
CASTTSGSTNTGELFF
>.|TRBV2|.|TRBJ1-5
TGTGCCAGCAGTGAAAGACGGGGAGGTGCCAATCAGCCCCAGCATTTT
CASSERRGGANQPQHF
>.|TRBV5-1|.|TRBJ2-3
TGCGCCAGCAGCCCCGTGGCGAGCACAGATACGCAGTATTTT
CASSPVASTDTQYF
>.|TRBV27|few|TRBJ1-6
TGTGCCAGCAGTTTCTCCAATTCACCCCTCCACTTT
CASSFSNSPLHF
>.|TRBV21-1|.|TRBJ2-3
TGTGCCAGCAGCAAACACGGCGCCTCGGGCGGTTTCGATACGCAGTATTTT
CASSKHGASGGFDTQYF
>.|TRBV30|.|TRBJ1-1
TGTGCCTGGAGTCGACAGTACACTGAAGCTTTCTTT
CAWSRQYTEAFF
>.|TRBV5-1|few|TRBJ1-4
TGCGCCAGCAGCTTGAGTGTGGAGGCTAATGAAAAACTGTTTTTT
CASSLSVEANEKLFF
>.|TRBV9|.|TRBJ1-6
TGTGCCAGCAGCACCCAGAACTTTTCACCCCTCCACTTT
CASSTQNFSPLHF
>TRBD1|TRBV5-1|few|TRBJ1-2
TGCGCCAGCAGCCTGGACAGGGGGAGTTACGGCTACACCTTC
CASSLDRGSYGYTF
>.|TRBV23-1|few|TRBJ1-4
TGCGCCACTTACCAACAGGGCGTAAATGAAAAACTGTTTTTT
CATYQQGVNEKLFF
>.|TRBV4-2|once|TRBJ2-5
TGTGCCAGCAGCCAGTCTCTAGCGGAGACCCAGTACTTC
CASSQSLAETQYF
>.|TRBV4-3|.|TRBJ1-5
TGCGCCAGCAGCCAATATTATAGCAATCAGCCCCAGCATTTT
CASSQYYSNQPQHF
>.|TRBV5-6|.|TRBJ1-2
TGTGCCAGCAGCTTGGGCCTCGGGGAGGGATTCTATGGCTACACCTTC
CASSLGLGEGFYGYTF
>TRBD1|TRBV11-2|.|TRBJ2-1
TGTGCCAGCAGCTCCCGACCGGGACAGGGTTTGCACAATGAGCAGTTCTTC
CASSSRPGQGLHNEQFF
>.|TRBV19|.|TRBJ2-5
TGTGCCAGCTCCCGACAGAAGCAAGAGACCCAGTACTTC
CASSRQKQETQYF
>TRBD2|TRBV9|.|TRBJ2-2
TGTGCCAGCAGCCCACGACTAGCGGGTATCACCGGGGAGCTGTTTTTT
CASSPRLAGITGELFF
>TRBD1|TRBV3-1/TRBV3-2|.|TRBJ2-1
TGTGCCAGCAAGCCAGGGGGCTCCTACAATGAGCAGTTCTTC
CASKPGGSYNEQFF
>TRBD1|TRBV29-1|.|TRBJ1-4
TGCAGCGTTCTCCCGGGACAGGGGGCTGAAAAACTGTTTTTT
CSVLPGQGAEKLFF